This T cell receptor beta chain was captured in a study of shared clonotypes between healthy human individuals. Overall study findings and caveats: Against clonotypes common to all four donors, non-shared ones had lower generation probabilities. Sharing across four donors was highest in naive CD4 (approximately 5%) and lowest in memory CD8 (roughly 0.4%).

The CDR3 is 11 residues long. CDR1 and CDR2 (germline): MNHNS, SASEGT. V was trimmed by 6 bases and J by 5 bases, leaving 4 bases between them. About this clone: Its matching antigen is unknown.

Deep-level running was used for the assay. Some clones are missing from TCRdb's copy, which holds only in-frame ones; the method was immunoSEQ multiplex PCR. The repertoire has approximately 2.4 million clones, around 95% of them found once; the top ten carry about 0.13%. Splitting of CD4+ cells produced CD45RA+ naive and CD45RA-negative memory subsets. The source of this sequence is a man between 18 and 35 years old in good health. The sequenced material came from naive CD4+ T cells sorted from blood. Sample subset: CD45RA+ positively selected. The chain employs TRBV6-1 and TRBJ2-2; D is ambiguous. The CDR3 nucleotides are TGTGCCAGCAGGTATACCGGGGAGCTGTTTTTT. It is translated as CASRYTGELFF.